These 15 T cell receptor beta chains were sequenced from one sample in a study of CD8 T cells in Susac syndrome (dated by TCRdb to 2018 to 2020). The library was generated by the immunoSEQ multiplex PCR assay. RNA was extracted with the RNeasy kit and about 0.45 to 1 ug was reverse transcribed using random hexamers. TCRdb reworked the public reads: Q25 trimming with fastp, MiXCR clone assembly, productive beta chains retained. One record per CDR3 amino acid sequence lists the most common genes and DNA. The sample contains about 90,000 distinct CDR3 sequences, approximately 96% of them found a single time. About 0.65% of the sample is in the top ten clones. The sequenced material came from CD8+ T cells from PBMCs. The source of these receptors is a human donor with Susac syndrome.

This chain links TRBV20-1 with TRBJ1-6; D gene unclear. Germline V gene sequence: CDR1 DFQATT, CDR2 SNEGSKA (reference sequence). The CDR3 has 15 residues. Trimming took 2 bases from V and 4 from J, leaving 12 bases between them. The CDR3 here is CSARPKSGYNSPLHF. CDR3 sequence (DNA): TGCAGTGCTAGACCCAAGTCCGGATATAATTCACCCCTCCACTTT.

The chain is built from TRBV7-2 and TRBJ1-1, with a weak D call TRBD1 (5 bases). Germline lookup yields CDR1 SGHTA and CDR2 FQGNSA. This CDR3 has 14 amino acids. V gave up 2 bases and J gave up 8 bases, with 15 bases separating them. CDR3 coding DNA: TGTGCCAGCAGCTTAACCGGGTGGGGGGAAGAAGCTTTCTTT. Protein product: CASSLTGWGEEAFF. The complete variable domain, with remaining parts taken from reference TRBV7-2 and TRBJ1-1, reads GAGVSQSPSNKVTEKGKDVELRCDPISGHTALYWYRQSLGQGLEFLIYFQGNSAPDKSGLPSDRFSAERTGGSVSTLTIQRTQQEDSAVYLCASSLTGWGEEAFFGQGTRLTVV.

The count of this clonotype is one. The rearrangement joins TRBV20-1 to TRBJ1-2, with D hard to call. V was trimmed by 5 bases and J by 8 bases, leaving 18 bases between them. The CDR3 has 13 residues. Germline assignment: CDR1 DFQATT and CDR2 SNEGSKA (reference sequence). CDR3 bases: TGCAGTGCTCGGAGGACTCCTTCACAAGGCTACACCTTC. It encodes CSARRTPSQGYTF.

The chain recombines TRBV12-3 or TRBV12-4 with TRBJ1-2, with D perhaps matching TRBD1 (6 bases). Trimming took off 3 bases at V and 5 bases at J, with 13 bases between the two ends. This CDR3 is 14 amino acids long. The CDR3 sequence is CASSFGGGWYGYTF. DNA for the CDR3: TGTGCCAGCAGTTTTGGGGGCGGCTGGTATGGCTACACCTTC.

The chain carries TRBV9 and TRBJ1-2; no reliable D call. Trimming stripped 5 bases from V and 7 bases from J, with 6 bases between. Germline values: CDR1 SGDLS, CDR2 YYNGEE. This CDR3 has 10 amino acids. Written as DNA, the CDR3 is TGTGCCAGCAGTGGAGGTGGCTACACCTTC. Translation: CASSGGGYTF.

The genes are TRBV20-1 and TRBJ2-5; D unclear. The CDR3 is 14 residues long. Trimming shortened V by 6 bases and J by 1 base, and 15 bases separated the two germline ends. Germline CDR1 is DFQATT and CDR2 is SNEGSKA (reference sequence). Written as DNA, the CDR3 is TGCAGTGCAAAGGTAGTGAACGTCCAAGAGACCCAGTACTTC. Protein: CSAKVVNVQETQYF.

This rearrangement joins TRBV14 to TRBJ2-1; weak D call: TRBD2 (5 bases). Germline lookup yields CDR1 SGHDN and CDR2 FVKESK. V dropped 7 bases and J dropped 4 bases, with 14 bases sitting between them. The CDR3 has 14 residues. CDR3 DNA: TGTGCCAGCAACCTGGCGGGTGCTTACAATGAGCAGTTCTTC. Translating it yields CASNLAGAYNEQFF.

V is TRBV9 and J is TRBJ2-6; 10 bases match TRBD1. The V gene end was trimmed by 4 bases and the J gene end by 0 bases; junction bases not matched to a gene: 7. CDR1 and CDR2 from the germline V gene are SGDLS and YYNGEE. The CDR3 covers 18 residues. Here the CDR3 DNA reads TGTGCCAGCAGCTTCGGACAGGGGGGGGCCTCTGGGGCCAACGTCCTGACTTTC. This gives the protein CASSFGQGGASGANVLTF. The full variable domain, rest sourced from reference TRBV9 and TRBJ2-6, is DSGVTQTPKHLITATGQRVTLRCSPRSGDLSVYWYQQSLDQGLQFLIQYYNGEERAKGNILERFSAQQFPDLHSELNLSSLELGDSALYFCASSFGQGGASGANVLTFGAGSRLTVL.

The chain has TRBV10-3 and TRBJ1-1; perhaps TRBD1 as D (5 bases). This CDR3 is 12 amino acids long. In germline, CDR1 is ENHRY, CDR2 SYGVKD. Trimming took off 8 bases at V and 1 base at J, with 8 bases between the two ends. In DNA, the CDR3 is TGTGCCATCGGGCAGGGGAACACTGAAGCTTTCTTT. It codes for CAIGQGNTEAFF.

The V and J genes are TRBV15 and TRBJ2-7, with 8 bases aligning to TRBD1. Trimming took 8 bases from V and 0 from J; bases not matched to a gene: 3. The CDR3 has 13 amino acids. Germline CDR1 is LNHNV and CDR2 is YYDKDF (reference sequence). The CDR3 protein is CATRQGPSYEQYF. In nucleotides, the CDR3 is TGTGCCACCCGACAGGGGCCCTCCTACGAGCAGTACTTC.

The chain couples TRBV29-1 to TRBJ1-2, with D possibly matching TRBD1 (5 bases). V was shortened by 7 bases and J by 1 base, with 10 bases between the two germline ends. The germline V gene encodes CDR1 SQVTM and CDR2 ANQGSEA. The CDR3 is 12 amino acids. The CDR3 bases are TGCAGCGCGGAAGGGGTTAACTATGGCTACACCTTC. It encodes CSAEGVNYGYTF.

This sequence joins TRBV11-2 and TRBJ1-5; TRBD1 matches 10 bases. Germline loops: CDR1 SGHAT, CDR2 FQNNGV. With 5 bases clipped from V and 1 base from J, the junction kept 2 bases outside the gene matches. The CDR3 consists of 15 residues. CDR3 in DNA: TGTGCCAGCAGCCCGGACAGGGGGAGCAATCAGCCCCAGCATTTT. It specifies CASSPDRGSNQPQHF.

This sequence joins TRBV20-1 and TRBJ2-1; tentative D call: TRBD2 (5 bases). CDR1 DFQATT and CDR2 SNEGSKA come from the germline V gene (reference sequence). Trimming removed 5 bases from V and 0 bases from J, with 14 bases in between. CDR3 length equals 15 residues. CDR3 loop: CSAPSTGSSYNEQFF. The CDR3 coding sequence is TGCAGTGCTCCCTCGACGGGGAGCTCCTACAATGAGCAGTTCTTC.

This chain joins TRBV15 and TRBJ2-7; tentative D call: TRBD2 (6 bases). This CDR3 contains 14 residues. CDR1 and CDR2 (germline): LNHNV, YYDKDF (reference sequence). V lost 0 bases and J 0 bases, leaving 6 bases between the germline ends. Here the CDR3 DNA reads TGTGCCACCAGCAGAGAGGGGGGCTCCTACGAGCAGTACTTC. Protein product: CATSREGGSYEQYF.

The chain couples TRBV19 to TRBJ1-2; no clear D. Trimming left V 5 bases short and J 1 base short, with 8 bases between. The CDR3 covers 13 residues. Germline V gene lookup returns CDR1 LNHDA and CDR2 SQIVND (reference sequence). The CDR3 nucleotides are TGTGCCAGTAGTGACGGTATTAACTATGGCTACACCTTC. Translating gives CASSDGINYGYTF.